Listed below are T cell receptor beta chains from one sample, sequenced in a study of cytomegalovirus exposure and HLA in healthy donors. Sequenced by immunoSEQ multiplex PCR; TCRdb stores in-frame clones only, minus some. Of about 210,000 clones detected, roughly 85% appear once; the ten largest clones hold 1.5% to 2%. Source material: PBMCs. All receptors derive from a male donor in good health and CMV-seronegative. Both conserved end residues are part of each CDR3. The D gene is left open where the match is weak. Size values are once, few and many counts, or a class for expanded clones, and some rows have none.

J	D	V	size	CDR3	DNA
TRBJ2-3	TRBD2	TRBV7-2	.	CASSKGLGGTHSDTQYF	TGTGCCAGCAGCAAAGGGCTCGGGGGGACGCATTCCGATACGCAGTATTTT
TRBJ2-7	.	TRBV7-9	.	CASSSRDSGGPRF	TGTGCCAGCAGCTCCAGGGACAGCGGAGGGCCAAGGTTC
TRBJ2-7	.	TRBV5-1	.	CASSFLSGADYEQYF	TGCGCCAGCAGCTTTTTGTCAGGGGCCGACTACGAGCAGTACTTC
TRBJ2-1	TRBD2	TRBV5-1	once	CASTRLAAKRNEQFF	TGCGCCAGCACCCGACTAGCGGCCAAAAGGAATGAGCAGTTCTTC
TRBJ1-1	.	TRBV11-1	few	CASSLPRGGNTEAFF	TGTGCCAGCAGCTTACCCCGGGGGGGGAACACTGAAGCTTTCTTT
TRBJ2-7	.	TRBV6-1	few	CASSDPHGTPYEQYF	TGTGCCAGCAGTGATCCCCACGGGACACCCTACGAGCAGTACTTC
TRBJ1-1	TRBD1	TRBV7-2	.	CASSAGQVQAFF	TGTGCCAGCAGCGCCGGACAGGTCCAAGCTTTCTTT
TRBJ1-5	TRBD1	TRBV27	.	CASSLDRATQPQHF	TGTGCCAGCAGTTTAGACAGGGCTACTCAGCCCCAGCATTTT
TRBJ1-5	TRBD1	TRBV2	.	CASSRDRGYQPQHF	TGTGCCAGCAGTCGTGACAGGGGATATCAGCCCCAGCATTTT
TRBJ1-1	.	TRBV30	.	CAWGTRNTEAFF	TGTGCCTGGGGCACCAGGAACACTGAAGCTTTCTTT
TRBJ1-4	.	TRBV7-9	.	CASSRPGTHATNEKLFF	TGTGCCAGCAGCCGTCCCGGGACACATGCAACTAATGAAAAACTGTTTTTT
TRBJ2-1	.	TRBV5-1	.	CASSETRNEQFF	TGCGCCAGCAGCGAGACTAGGAATGAGCAGTTCTTC
TRBJ2-3	.	TRBV7-3	few	CASSLQGTTGDTQYF	TGTGCCAGCAGCTTACAGGGGACGACGGGGGATACGCAGTATTTT
TRBJ2-3	.	TRBV27	.	CASSFEVGGGADTQYF	TGTGCCAGCAGTTTCGAGGTAGGGGGGGGCGCAGATACGCAGTATTTT
TRBJ1-4	.	TRBV19	.	CASRRTVNNNEKLFF	TGTGCCAGTAGACGGACAGTCAATAATAATGAAAAACTGTTTTTT
TRBJ2-2	TRBD1	TRBV2	.	CASIRTGAGGELFF	TGTGCCAGCATCCGGACAGGGGCGGGCGGGGAGCTGTTTTTT
TRBJ2-2	.	TRBV5-4	.	CASSFKGINTGELFF	TGTGCCAGCAGCTTTAAGGGGATTAACACCGGGGAGCTGTTTTTT
TRBJ2-1	.	TRBV7-2	.	CASSLERSYNEQFF	TGTGCCAGCAGCTTAGAGAGATCCTACAATGAGCAGTTCTTC